This T cell receptor (beta chain) was obtained from a study of blood T cell repertoires in COVID-19. Study-level information: COVID-19 samples, acute and convalescent, were from the United States, Italy and Spain. T cells, B-cell-depleted T cells, or PBMCs provided the cDNA or gDNA that served as material.

The V gene's germline CDR1 is SGHVS and CDR2 FQNEAQ. This CDR3 contains 13 residues. V lost 5 bases, J lost 6 bases, and 13 bases lay in between. Study processing details: It was from reference gene primer amplification that nucleated cell counts were estimated. Data came from immunoSEQ multiplex PCR; TCRdb stores just in-frame clones and leaves some out. V, J and clone size were drawn from that table, and D and trimming were deduced from the DNA. The sample records 210,000 or so clones, about 89% being singletons. The V and J genes are TRBV7-8 and TRBJ1-2; D gene unclear. The sample comprised peripheral blood. The TCR comes from a man aged 40-49 years with acute or convalescent COVID-19. CDR3 DNA: TGTGCCAGCAGCCCCGCAGTGGAGAATGGCTACACCTTC. This codes for CASSPAVENGYTF.